The clone carrying this T cell receptor (beta chain) was counted only a few times. This entry belongs to a study of T-cell reconstitution after alpha-beta-depleted transplantation in children. Library preparation (for TCRbeta) was performed with unique molecular identifiers. TCRdb used MiXCR to reprocess the PCR reads, holding one entry per CDR3 protein. This sample has hundreds of thousands of distinct CDR3 sequences, with around 15% found just once. There are 13 residues in the CDR3. Germline lookup yields CDR1 MNHEY and CDR2 SMNVEV (reference sequence). Trimming removed 5 bases from V and 3 bases from J; junction bases left unmatched: 4.

This sequence originates from a boy in the first two years of life who had a stem cell transplant for Wiskott-Aldrich syndrome, so the T cells may come from the graft donor. Material: PBMCs, mostly from graft donor cells, obtained 360 days after TCRalphabeta/CD19-depleted stem cell transplant. The gene calls are TRBV27 and TRBJ2-7; TRBD1 aligns across 7 bases. CDR3: CASSGRDSYEQYF. The CDR3 nucleotides are TGTGCCAGCAGTGGCCGGGACAGCTACGAGCAGTACTTC.